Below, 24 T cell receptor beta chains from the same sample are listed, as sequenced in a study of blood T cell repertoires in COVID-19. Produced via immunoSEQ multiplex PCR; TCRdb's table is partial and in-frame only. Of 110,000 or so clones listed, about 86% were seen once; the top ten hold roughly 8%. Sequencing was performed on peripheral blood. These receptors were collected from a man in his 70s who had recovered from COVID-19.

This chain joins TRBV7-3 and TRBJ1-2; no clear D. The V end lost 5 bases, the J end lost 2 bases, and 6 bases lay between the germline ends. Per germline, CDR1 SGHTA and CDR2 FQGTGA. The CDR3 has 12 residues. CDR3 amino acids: CASSPRNYGYTF. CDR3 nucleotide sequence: TGTGCCAGCAGCCCCAGAAACTATGGCTACACCTTC.

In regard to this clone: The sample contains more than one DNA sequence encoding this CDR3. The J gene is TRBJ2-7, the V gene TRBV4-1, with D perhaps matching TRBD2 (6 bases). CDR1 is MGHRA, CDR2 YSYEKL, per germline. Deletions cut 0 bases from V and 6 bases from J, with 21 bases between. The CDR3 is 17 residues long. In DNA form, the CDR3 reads TGCGCCAGCAGCCAAGATGGGGTTAGCGGAAGAGGACTCGAGCAGTACTTC. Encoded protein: CASSQDGVSGRGLEQYF.

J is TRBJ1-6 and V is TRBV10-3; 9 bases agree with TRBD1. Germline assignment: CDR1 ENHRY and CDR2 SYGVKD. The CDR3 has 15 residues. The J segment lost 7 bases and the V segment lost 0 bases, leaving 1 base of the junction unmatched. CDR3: CAISESTGGNSPLHF. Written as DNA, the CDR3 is TGTGCCATCAGTGAGTCGACAGGGGGAAATTCACCCCTCCACTTT.

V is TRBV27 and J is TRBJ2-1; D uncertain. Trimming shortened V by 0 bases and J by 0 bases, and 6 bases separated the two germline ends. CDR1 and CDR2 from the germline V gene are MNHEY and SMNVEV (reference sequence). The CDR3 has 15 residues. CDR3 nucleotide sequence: TGTGCCAGCAGTTTATCGGCTAGCTCCTACAATGAGCAGTTCTTC. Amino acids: CASSLSASSYNEQFF.

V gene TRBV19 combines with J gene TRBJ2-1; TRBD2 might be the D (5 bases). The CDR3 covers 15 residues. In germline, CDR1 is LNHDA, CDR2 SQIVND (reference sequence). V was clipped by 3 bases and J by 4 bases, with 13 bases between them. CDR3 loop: CASSIGLRNYNEQFF. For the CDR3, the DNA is TGTGCCAGTAGTATCGGACTTCGGAATTACAATGAGCAGTTCTTC. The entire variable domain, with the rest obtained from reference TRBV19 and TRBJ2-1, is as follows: DGGITQSPKYLFRKEGQNVTLSCEQNLNHDAMYWYRQDPGQGLRLIYYSQIVNDFQKGDIAEGYSVSREKKESFPLTVTSAQKNPTAFYLCASSIGLRNYNEQFFGPGTRLTVL.

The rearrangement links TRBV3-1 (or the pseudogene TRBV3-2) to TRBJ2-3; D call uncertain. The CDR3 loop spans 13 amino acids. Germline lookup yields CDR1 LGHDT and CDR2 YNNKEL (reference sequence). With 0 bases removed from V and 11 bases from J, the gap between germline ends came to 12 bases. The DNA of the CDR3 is TGTGCCAGCAGCCAAGATTGGTGGAGAGGGCAGTATTTT. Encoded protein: CASSQDWWRGQYF.

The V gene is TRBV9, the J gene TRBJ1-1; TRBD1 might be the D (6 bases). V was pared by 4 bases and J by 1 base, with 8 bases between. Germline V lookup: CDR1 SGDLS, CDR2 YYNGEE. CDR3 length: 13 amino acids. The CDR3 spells CASSIQGNTEAFF. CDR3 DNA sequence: TGTGCCAGCAGCATACAGGGGAACACTGAAGCTTTCTTT. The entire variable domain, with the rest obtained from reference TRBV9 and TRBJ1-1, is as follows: DSGVTQTPKHLITATGQRVTLRCSPRSGDLSVYWYQQSLDQGLQFLIQYYNGEERAKGNILERFSAQQFPDLHSELNLSSLELGDSALYFCASSIQGNTEAFFGQGTRLTVV.

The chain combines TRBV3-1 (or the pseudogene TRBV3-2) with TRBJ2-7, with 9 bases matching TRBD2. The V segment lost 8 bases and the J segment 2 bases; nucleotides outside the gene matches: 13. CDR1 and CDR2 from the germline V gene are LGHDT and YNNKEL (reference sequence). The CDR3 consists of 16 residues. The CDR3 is CASLPRVLAGPYEQYF. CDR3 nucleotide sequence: TGTGCCAGCCTACCCCGGGTGCTAGCGGGACCCTACGAGCAGTACTTC.

DNA of the CDR3: TGTGCCACCAGCAGAGATAAAGGGGGCTCTGGAAACACCATATATTTT. Amino acid sequence: CATSRDKGGSGNTIYF. The J gene is TRBJ1-3, the V gene TRBV15; weak D call: TRBD1 (6 bases). V gave up 0 bases and J gave up 0 bases, with 9 bases separating them. From germline, CDR1 is LNHNV and CDR2 YYDKDF (reference sequence). This CDR3 comprises 16 residues.

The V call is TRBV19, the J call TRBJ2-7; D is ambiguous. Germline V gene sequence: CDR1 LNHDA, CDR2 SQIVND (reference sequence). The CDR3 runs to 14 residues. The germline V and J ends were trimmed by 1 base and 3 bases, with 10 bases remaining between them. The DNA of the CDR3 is TGTGCCAGTAGTATAGTGCCAGGAAGCTACGAGCAGTACTTC. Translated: CASSIVPGSYEQYF. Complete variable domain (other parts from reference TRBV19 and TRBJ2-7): DGGITQSPKYLFRKEGQNVTLSCEQNLNHDAMYWYRQDPGQGLRLIYYSQIVNDFQKGDIAEGYSVSREKKESFPLTVTSAQKNPTAFYLCASSIVPGSYEQYFGPGTRLTVT.

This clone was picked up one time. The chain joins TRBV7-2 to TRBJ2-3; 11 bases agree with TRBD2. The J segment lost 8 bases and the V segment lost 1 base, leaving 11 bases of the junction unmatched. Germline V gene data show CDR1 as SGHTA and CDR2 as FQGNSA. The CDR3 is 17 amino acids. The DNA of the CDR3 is TGTGCCAGCAGCTTAGTAGCGGGAGGGAATCTCTTAATTACGCAGTATTTT. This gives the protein CASSLVAGGNLLITQYF. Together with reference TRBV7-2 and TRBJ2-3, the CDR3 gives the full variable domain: GAGVSQSPSNKVTEKGKDVELRCDPISGHTALYWYRQSLGQGLEFLIYFQGNSAPDKSGLPSDRFSAERTGGSVSTLTIQRTQQEDSAVYLCASSLVAGGNLLITQYFGPGTRLTVL.

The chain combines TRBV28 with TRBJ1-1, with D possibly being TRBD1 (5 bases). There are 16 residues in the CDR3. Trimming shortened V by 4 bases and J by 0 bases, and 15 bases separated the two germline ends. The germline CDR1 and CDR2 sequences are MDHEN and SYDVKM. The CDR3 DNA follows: TGTGCCAGCAGTTCACGAGGAGGGGCGTTGAACACTGAAGCTTTCTTT. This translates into CASSSRGGALNTEAFF.

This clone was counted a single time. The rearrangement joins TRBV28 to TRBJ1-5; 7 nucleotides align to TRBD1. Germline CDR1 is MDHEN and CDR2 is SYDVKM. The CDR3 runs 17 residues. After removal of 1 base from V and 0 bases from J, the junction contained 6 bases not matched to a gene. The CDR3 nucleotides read TGTGCCAGCAGTTTATTTAGGGGACAGACTAGCAATCAGCCCCAGCATTTT. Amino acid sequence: CASSLFRGQTSNQPQHF. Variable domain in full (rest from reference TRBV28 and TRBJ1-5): DVKVTQSSRYLVKRTGEKVFLECVQDMDHENMFWYRQDPGLGLRLIYFSYDVKMKEKGDIPEGYSVSREKKERFSLILESASTNQTSMYLCASSLFRGQTSNQPQHFGDGTRLSIL.

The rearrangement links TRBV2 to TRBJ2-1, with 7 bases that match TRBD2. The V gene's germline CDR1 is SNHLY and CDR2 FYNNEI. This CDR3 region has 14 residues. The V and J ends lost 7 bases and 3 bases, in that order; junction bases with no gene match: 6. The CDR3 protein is CASMEASGYNEQFF. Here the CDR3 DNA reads TGTGCCAGCATGGAGGCTAGCGGCTACAATGAGCAGTTCTTC.

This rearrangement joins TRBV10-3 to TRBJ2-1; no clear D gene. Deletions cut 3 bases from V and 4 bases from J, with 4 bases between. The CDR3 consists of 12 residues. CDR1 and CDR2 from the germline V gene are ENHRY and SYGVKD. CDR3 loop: CAISDQYNEQFF. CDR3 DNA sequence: TGTGCCATCAGTGACCAGTACAATGAGCAGTTCTTC.

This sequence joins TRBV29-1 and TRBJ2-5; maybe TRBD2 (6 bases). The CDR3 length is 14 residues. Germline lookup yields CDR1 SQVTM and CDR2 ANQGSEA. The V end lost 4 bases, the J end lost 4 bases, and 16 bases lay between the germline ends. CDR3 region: CSVGPGEKGETQYF. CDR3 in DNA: TGCAGCGTTGGCCCGGGAGAAAAGGGAGAGACCCAGTACTTC.

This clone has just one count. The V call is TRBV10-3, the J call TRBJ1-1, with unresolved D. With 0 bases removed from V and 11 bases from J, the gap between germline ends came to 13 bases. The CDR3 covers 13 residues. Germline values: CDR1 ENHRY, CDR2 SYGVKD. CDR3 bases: TGTGCCATCAGTGAGTCGAACTCCGGCGGGGCTTTCTTT. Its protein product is CAISESNSGGAFF.

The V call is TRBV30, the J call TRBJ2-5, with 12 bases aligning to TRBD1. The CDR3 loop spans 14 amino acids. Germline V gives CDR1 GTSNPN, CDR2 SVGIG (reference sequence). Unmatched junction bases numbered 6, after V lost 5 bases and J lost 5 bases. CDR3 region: CAWGEGQGAETQYF. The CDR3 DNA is TGTGCCTGGGGCGAGGGACAGGGGGCCGAGACCCAGTACTTC.

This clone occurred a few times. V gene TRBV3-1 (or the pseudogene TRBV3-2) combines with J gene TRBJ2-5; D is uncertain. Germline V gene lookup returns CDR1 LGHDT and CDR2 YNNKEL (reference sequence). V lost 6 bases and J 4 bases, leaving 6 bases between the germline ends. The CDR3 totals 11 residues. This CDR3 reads CASSSGETQYF. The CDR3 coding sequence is TGTGCCAGCAGTTCCGGAGAGACCCAGTACTTC.

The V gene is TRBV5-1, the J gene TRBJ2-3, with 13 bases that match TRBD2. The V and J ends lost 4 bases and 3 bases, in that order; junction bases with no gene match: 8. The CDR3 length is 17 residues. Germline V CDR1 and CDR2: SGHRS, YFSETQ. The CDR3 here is CASSTRLAGGYTDTQYF. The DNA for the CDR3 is TGCGCCAGCAGCACCCGACTAGCGGGGGGTTATACAGATACGCAGTATTTT.

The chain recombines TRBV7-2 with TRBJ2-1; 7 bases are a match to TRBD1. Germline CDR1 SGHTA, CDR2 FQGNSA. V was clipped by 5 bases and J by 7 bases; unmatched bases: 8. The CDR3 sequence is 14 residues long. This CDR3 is CASSQGGQPNEQFF. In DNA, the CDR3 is TGTGCCAGCAGCCAAGGGGGACAGCCAAATGAGCAGTTCTTC.

This CDR3 reads CASRSQGGGNQPQHF. The CDR3 DNA is TGTGCCAGCAGGAGTCAGGGAGGGGGCAATCAGCCCCAGCATTTT. The V and J genes are TRBV27 and TRBJ1-5; D possibly corresponds to TRBD1 (5 bases). CDR3 size: 15 residues. Trimming cost V 6 bases and J 2 bases, with 14 bases left between them. Per the germline V gene, CDR1 is MNHEY and CDR2 is SMNVEV (reference sequence).

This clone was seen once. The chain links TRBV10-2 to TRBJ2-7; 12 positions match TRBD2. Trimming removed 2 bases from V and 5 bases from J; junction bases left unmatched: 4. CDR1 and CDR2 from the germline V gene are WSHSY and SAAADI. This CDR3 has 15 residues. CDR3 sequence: CASSEKTSGSHEQYF. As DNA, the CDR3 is TGCGCCAGCAGTGAGAAGACTAGCGGGAGCCACGAGCAGTACTTC.

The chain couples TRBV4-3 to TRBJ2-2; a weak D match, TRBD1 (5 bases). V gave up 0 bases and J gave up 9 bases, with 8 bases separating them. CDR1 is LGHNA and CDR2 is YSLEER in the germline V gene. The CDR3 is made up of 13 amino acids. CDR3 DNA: TGCGCCAGCAGCCAAGATCAGGGCCGGGAGCTGTTTTTT. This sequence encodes CASSQDQGRELFF.